A selection of T cell receptor beta chains follows, all from one sample in a study of OX40 agonist ivuxolimab in advanced cancers. Only in-frame clones appear in the TCRdb table, and some are missing; sequencing was by immunoSEQ multiplex PCR. Of under 15,000 clones in the sample, approximately 80% are singletons; the top ten hold 27%. The specimen comprised CD4+ or CD8+ T cells sorted from blood, sampled in a trial of the OX40 agonist ivuxolimab. These TCRs come from an adult with an advanced solid tumor such as melanoma, head and neck, liver or kidney cancer. CDR3s include the opening cysteine and the closing phenylalanine or tryptophan.

J | V | CDR3
TRBJ1-2 | TRBV5-4 | CASSLRAASVGGYTF
TRBJ2-3 | TRBV7-9 | CASSPEGRGGTDTQYF
TRBJ1-2 | TRBV27 | CASSPTRDRTGANYGYTF
TRBJ2-7 | TRBV30 | CAWSTGDVTYEQYF
TRBJ2-3 | TRBV27 | CASSLSPGSGTDTQYF
TRBJ1-1 | TRBV19 | CASSISVNTEAFF
TRBJ2-3 | TRBV27 | CASRRTGGDTQYF
TRBJ1-1 | TRBV7-2 | CASSLVQGMNTEAFF
TRBJ2-3 | TRBV5-1 | CASSSGQGRDTQYF
TRBJ1-2 | TRBV7-2 | CASSFGTIYGYTF
TRBJ2-7 | TRBV4-3 | CASSKGQGRYEQYF
TRBJ2-7 | TRBV6-6 | CASSYSEGAAYEQYF
TRBJ1-5 | TRBV28 | CASSSERQGAEQPQHF
TRBJ2-2 | TRBV28 | CAGSGQVKHRGAVF
TRBJ2-1 | TRBV11-2 | CASSLSNNEQFF
TRBJ2-7 | TRBV6-1 | CASSEYPSYEQYF
TRBJ2-1 | TRBV4-2 | CASSDGERDSYNEQFF
TRBJ2-3 | TRBV11-2 | CASSLGDTQYF
TRBJ2-1 | TRBV9 | CASSPEGSSYNEQFF
TRBJ2-1 | TRBV15 | CATSRDIGSASSSYNEQFF
TRBJ1-2 | TRBV10-2 | CASSSGDRGSLNYGYTF
TRBJ2-7 | TRBV9 | CASSRDGAYEQYF
TRBJ2-7 | TRBV19 | CASSRRTTGAYEQYF
TRBJ2-2 | TRBV5-1 | CASSFKWEGNTGELFF
TRBJ2-2 | TRBV7-3 | CASSLTGELFF
TRBJ1-6 | TRBV5-1 | CASSLVRGHDSPLHF
TRBJ2-7 | TRBV4-2 | CASSQYGGPYEQYF
TRBJ1-2 | TRBV6-5 | CASSALTWEGQVTF
TRBJ2-1 | TRBV9 | CASSVQTPATDYNEQFF
TRBJ1-1 | TRBV2 | CASSEGLEAFF
TRBJ1-2 | TRBV5-4 | CASRLDQGLEYGYTF
TRBJ2-3 | TRBV7-9 | CASSSPPPFADTQYF
TRBJ1-2 | TRBV29-1 | CSVEIWTGNYGYTF
TRBJ2-7 | TRBV5-1 | CASSSTGLLYEQYF
TRBJ1-1 | TRBV9 | CASSVAVQMNTEAFF
TRBJ2-5 | TRBV9 | CASSAPAETQYF
TRBJ2-5 | TRBV25-1 | CASSLSGGRTQYF
TRBJ1-5 | TRBV6-9 | CASSPVVSSNQPQHF
TRBJ2-7 | TRBV7-2 | CASSLVYSNHEQYF